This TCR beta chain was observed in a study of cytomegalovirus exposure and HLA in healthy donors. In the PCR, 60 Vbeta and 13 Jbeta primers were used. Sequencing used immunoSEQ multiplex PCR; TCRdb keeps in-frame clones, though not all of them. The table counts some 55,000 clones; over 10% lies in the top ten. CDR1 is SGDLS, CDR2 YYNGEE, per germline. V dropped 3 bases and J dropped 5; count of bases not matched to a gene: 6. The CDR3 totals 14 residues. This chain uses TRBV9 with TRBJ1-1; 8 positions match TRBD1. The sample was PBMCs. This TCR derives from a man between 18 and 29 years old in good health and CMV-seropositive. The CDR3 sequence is CASSGPGGSTEAFF. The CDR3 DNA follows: TGTGCCAGCAGCGGCCCAGGGGGCTCGACTGAAGCTTTCTTT.